These T cell receptor beta chains were read from a single sample in a study of regulatory T cells in long-lasting Graves disease. TCRdb analysed the multiplex PCR reads with MiXCR anew, one entry per CDR3 protein. The table shows about 430,000 distinct CDR3 sequences, with approximately 22% occurring only once. Sample: peripheral blood mononuclear cells (PBMCs), taken when the disease was refractory, from a patient treated with antithyroid drugs. These TCRs come from a female donor with Graves disease. CDR3s include the opening cysteine and the closing phenylalanine or tryptophan. D genes are given only for firm matches. Size is omitted from some rows. Given values are once, few, many or a class for expanded clones.

D | J | V | size | CDR3 | DNA
NA | TRBJ2-1 | TRBV28 | NA | CASSSGLNEQFF | TGTGCCAGCAGTTCGGGCCTTAATGAGCAGTTCTTC
NA | TRBJ1-1 | TRBV30 | NA | CAWGSGFEAFF | TGTGCCTGGGGATCAGGGTTTGAAGCTTTCTTT
NA | TRBJ1-1 | TRBV7-9 | once | CASAPGRGMNTEAFF | TGTGCCAGCGCACCTGGTCGGGGAATGAACACTGAAGCTTTCTTT
TRBD2 | TRBJ2-1 | TRBV30 | few | CAWSSGRASLASEQFF | TGTGCCTGGAGTAGCGGGAGGGCCTCTCTCGCCAGTGAGCAGTTCTTC
NA | TRBJ1-3 | TRBV14 | few | CASSQSRGNTIYF | TGTGCCAGCAGCCAATCACGCGGAAACACCATATATTTT
TRBD1 | TRBJ1-2 | TRBV28 | many | CASRFRDRGTYGYTF | TGTGCCAGCAGATTCAGGGACAGGGGGACCTATGGCTACACCTTC
TRBD2 | TRBJ2-5 | TRBV9 | NA | CASSRTSGRGNQETQYF | TGTGCCAGCAGCCGGACTAGCGGGAGGGGAAACCAAGAGACCCAGTACTTC
TRBD2 | TRBJ2-5 | TRBV12-3/TRBV12-4 | many | CASLRTSGTETQYF | TGTGCCAGTCTGCGGACTAGCGGGACGGAGACCCAGTACTTC
NA | TRBJ1-1 | TRBV12-3/TRBV12-4 | many | CASRGARYTEAFF | TGTGCCAGCAGAGGGGCCAGATACACTGAAGCTTTCTTT
NA | TRBJ1-2 | TRBV27 | many | CASSSLRVHGYTF | TGTGCCAGCAGTTCGCTTAGAGTGCATGGCTACACCTTC
NA | TRBJ1-1 | TRBV5-5 | NA | CASSLPGRLEAFF | TGTGCCAGCAGCTTACCCGGGAGACTTGAAGCTTTCTTT
NA | TRBJ1-1 | TRBV5-1 | few | CASSFAQDPANTEAFF | TGCGCCAGCAGCTTCGCCCAGGACCCGGCGAACACTGAAGCTTTCTTT
TRBD2 | TRBJ2-1 | TRBV19 | NA | CASSIWSSGHNEQFF | TGTGCCAGTAGTATATGGTCTAGCGGGCACAATGAGCAGTTCTTC
NA | TRBJ1-1 | TRBV18 | few | CASSPNGGVTEAFF | TGTGCCAGCTCACCAAATGGTGGGGTTACTGAAGCTTTCTTT
TRBD2 | TRBJ2-7 | TRBV20-1 | once | CSARGSGYEQYF | TGCAGTGCTCGAGGTAGCGGGTACGAGCAGTACTTC
NA | TRBJ1-3 | TRBV10-3 | NA | CAISESPNSGNTIYF | TGTGCCATCAGTGAGTCGCCGAACTCTGGAAACACCATATATTTT
NA | TRBJ2-7 | TRBV16 | NA | CASSLSAYSYEQYF | TGTGCCAGCAGCCTCTCGGCCTACTCCTACGAGCAGTACTTC
NA | TRBJ2-2 | TRBV10-3 | few | CAISDPRTPLVVLFF | TGTGCCATCAGTGACCCACGTACGCCCTTGGTCGTGCTGTTTTTT
NA | TRBJ2-6 | TRBV9 | few | CASSVGPQGANVLTF | TGTGCCAGCAGCGTAGGGCCCCAGGGGGCCAACGTCCTGACTTTC
NA | TRBJ2-1 | TRBV20-1 | NA | CSAYNEQFF | TGCAGTGCGTACAATGAGCAGTTCTTC
NA | TRBJ2-6 | TRBV19 | NA | CASSIGDANSGANVLTF | TGTGCCAGTAGTATCGGGGACGCCAACTCTGGGGCCAACGTCCTGACTTTC
NA | TRBJ1-3 | TRBV28 | many | CASSPLGRSSGNTIYF | TGTGCCAGCAGCCCGCTAGGACGGAGCTCTGGAAACACCATATATTTT
NA | TRBJ1-1 | TRBV11-1 | NA | CASSLEPTGSTEAFF | TGTGCCAGCAGCTTAGAGCCGACGGGGAGCACTGAAGCTTTCTTT
TRBD2 | TRBJ2-5 | TRBV15 | NA | CATSRDAGAETQYF | TGTGCCACCAGCAGAGATGCGGGAGCGGAGACCCAGTACTTC
NA | TRBJ1-1 | TRBV11-2 | many | CASSLRSSEAFF | TGTGCCAGCAGCCTCCGGAGTTCTGAAGCTTTCTTT
NA | TRBJ2-4 | TRBV28 | many | CASSFAGINIQYF | TGTGCCAGCAGCTTCGCAGGGATCAACATTCAGTACTTC
NA | TRBJ2-7 | TRBV29-1 | many | CSVETGSYEQYF | TGCAGCGTTGAAACAGGTTCCTACGAGCAGTACTTC
NA | TRBJ1-1 | TRBV2 | many | CASSPGDFDRNTEAFF | TGTGCCAGCAGTCCGGGGGACTTTGATAGGAACACTGAAGCTTTCTTT
TRBD2 | TRBJ2-7 | TRBV19 | NA | CASSPTPGTSSYEQYF | TGTGCCAGTAGTCCTACCCCCGGGACTAGCTCCTACGAGCAGTACTTC
TRBD1 | TRBJ2-7 | TRBV28 | many | CASTNPTPGQGYEQYF | TGTGCCAGCACCAACCCCACCCCGGGACAGGGCTACGAGCAGTACTTC
NA | TRBJ2-6 | TRBV7-3 | NA | CASSFSTASGANVLTF | TGTGCCAGCAGCTTCTCGACTGCGTCTGGGGCCAACGTCCTGACTTTC
NA | TRBJ1-2 | TRBV19 | few | CASSMDSNYGYTF | TGTGCCAGTAGTATGGACAGTAACTATGGCTACACCTTC
NA | TRBJ1-1 | TRBV5-1 | many | CASSLGRGAVTEAFF | TGCGCCAGCAGCTTGGGGCGGGGTGCGGTCACTGAAGCTTTCTTT
NA | TRBJ2-5 | TRBV30 | many | CAWSVLSQNIQETQYF | TGTGCCTGGAGTGTACTGAGCCAAAACATCCAAGAGACCCAGTACTTC
TRBD1 | TRBJ2-2 | TRBV20-1 | NA | CSAADRVGQYTGELFF | TGCAGTGCTGCAGACAGGGTAGGACAATACACCGGGGAGCTGTTTTTT
NA | TRBJ2-7 | TRBV7-2 | NA | CASSLATRTYEQYF | TGTGCCAGCAGCTTAGCGACTAGGACCTACGAGCAGTACTTC
TRBD2 | TRBJ2-7 | TRBV20-1 | few | CSASGTSGRNQYF | TGCAGTGCTTCAGGGACTAGCGGGAGAAATCAGTACTTC
TRBD1 | TRBJ1-4 | TRBV7-9 | few | CASSPDRAPNEKLFF | TGTGCCAGCAGCCCTGACAGGGCACCTAATGAAAAACTGTTTTTT
TRBD1 | TRBJ2-5 | TRBV18 | few | CASSKLQGAYEETQYF | TGTGCCAGCTCAAAACTTCAGGGGGCATATGAGGAGACCCAGTACTTC
TRBD1 | TRBJ2-1 | TRBV10-3 | NA | CAISRGQYNEQFF | TGTGCCATCAGTAGGGGACAGTACAATGAGCAGTTCTTC
TRBD2 | TRBJ2-1 | TRBV2 | NA | CASIGTSGRNEQFF | TGTGCCAGCATAGGGACTAGCGGGAGGAATGAGCAGTTCTTC
NA | TRBJ2-2 | TRBV5-1 | many | CASSLRGNGGELFF | TGCGCCAGCAGCTTGAGGGGCAATGGCGGGGAGCTGTTTTTT
NA | TRBJ1-1 | TRBV5-1 | NA | CASSLDKLNTEAFF | TGCGCCAGCAGCTTGGACAAGTTGAACACTGAAGCTTTCTTT
NA | TRBJ2-7 | TRBV5-1 | few | CASSHDLGSYEQYF | TGCGCCAGCAGCCACGATCTAGGATCCTACGAGCAGTACTTC
NA | TRBJ1-2 | TRBV15 | many | CATSRDRNRNYGYTF | TGTGCCACCAGCAGAGATCGTAACCGTAACTATGGCTACACCTTC
TRBD1 | TRBJ2-3 | TRBV2 | NA | CASSSWTGGTDTQYF | TGTGCCAGCAGTTCTTGGACAGGGGGCACAGATACGCAGTATTTT
NA | TRBJ1-5 | TRBV5-1 | few | CASSLEQGGDQPQHF | TGCGCCAGCAGCTTGGAACAGGGAGGAGATCAGCCCCAGCATTTT
NA | TRBJ1-2 | TRBV18 | once | CASSPTGGRQYGYTF | TGTGCCAGCTCACCTACCGGGGGGCGTCAGTATGGCTACACCTTC
TRBD1 | TRBJ1-2 | TRBV4-1 | few | CASSQEEGTGGVGYTF | TGCGCCAGCAGCCAAGAGGAGGGGACAGGGGGTGTTGGCTACACCTTC
TRBD2 | TRBJ2-7 | TRBV5-1 | many | CASSPSGGEQYF | TGCGCCAGCAGCCCCTCGGGAGGCGAGCAGTACTTC
TRBD1 | TRBJ2-6 | TRBV5-1 | few | CASSLAMVHARGSPGANVLTF | TGCGCCAGCAGCTTGGCCATGGTTCACGCCAGGGGGTCCCCTGGGGCCAACGTCCTGACTTTC
NA | TRBJ2-7 | TRBV6-4 | NA | CASSDPQSLSSSYEQYF | TGTGCCAGCAGTGACCCGCAGTCACTCTCGAGCTCCTACGAGCAGTACTTC
TRBD2 | TRBJ2-5 | TRBV29-1 | many | CSVEGLAGGIQETQYF | TGCAGCGTTGAGGGACTAGCGGGAGGCATCCAAGAGACCCAGTACTTC
TRBD1 | TRBJ1-2 | TRBV30 | many | CAWSLTGNYGYTF | TGTGCCTGGAGTTTGACAGGGAACTATGGCTACACCTTC
NA | TRBJ2-7 | TRBV18 | NA | CASSPLTGVVYEQYF | TGTGCCAGCTCACCCCTCACCGGGGTGGTGTACGAGCAGTACTTC
NA | TRBJ2-7 | TRBV20-1 | NA | CSACRARSYEQYF | TGCAGTGCGTGCAGGGCTCGGTCCTACGAGCAGTACTTC
NA | TRBJ2-7 | TRBV7-6 | many | CASSLAVDGPYEQYF | TGTGCCAGCAGCTTAGCTGTGGACGGCCCCTACGAGCAGTACTTC
NA | TRBJ2-3 | TRBV6-1 | NA | CASSATEATDTQYF | TGTGCCAGCAGTGCTACGGAAGCCACAGATACGCAGTATTTT
NA | TRBJ2-7 | TRBV28 | many | CASSLSGVDGDYEQYF | TGTGCCAGCAGTTTATCCGGGGTTGACGGAGACTACGAGCAGTACTTC
TRBD2 | TRBJ2-2 | TRBV9 | few | CASSLQQREGLSGTNTGELFF | TGTGCCAGCAGCCTACAGCAGCGGGAGGGCCTCTCGGGGACGAACACCGGGGAGCTGTTTTTT